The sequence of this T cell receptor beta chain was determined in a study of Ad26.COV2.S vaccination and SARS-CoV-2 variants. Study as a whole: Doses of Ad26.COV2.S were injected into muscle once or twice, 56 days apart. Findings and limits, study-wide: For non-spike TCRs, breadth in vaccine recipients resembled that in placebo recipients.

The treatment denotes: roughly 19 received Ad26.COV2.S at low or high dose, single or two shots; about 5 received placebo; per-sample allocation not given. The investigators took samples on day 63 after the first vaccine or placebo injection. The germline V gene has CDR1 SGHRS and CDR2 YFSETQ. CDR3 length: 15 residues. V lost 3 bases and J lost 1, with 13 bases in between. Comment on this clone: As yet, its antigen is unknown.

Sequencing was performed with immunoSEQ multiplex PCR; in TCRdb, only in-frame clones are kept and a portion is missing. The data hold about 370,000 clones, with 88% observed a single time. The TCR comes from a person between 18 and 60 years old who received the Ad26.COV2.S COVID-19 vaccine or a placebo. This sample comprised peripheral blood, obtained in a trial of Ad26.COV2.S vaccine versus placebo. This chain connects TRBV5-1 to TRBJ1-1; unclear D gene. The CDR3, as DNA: TGCGCCAGCAGCTCGCGCGACCTTTCGAACACTGAAGCTTTCTTT. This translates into CASSSRDLSNTEAFF.